The T cell receptor (beta chain) described here comes from a study of cytomegalovirus exposure and HLA in healthy donors. Overall study findings and caveats: The study flagged about 150 TCR beta chains as cytomegalovirus-associated. In vitro checks showed that three CMV-associated chains really do target CMV antigens.

The CDR3 length is 15 residues. The germline V gene has CDR1 MNHEY and CDR2 SVGAGI. V lost 4 bases and J lost 4; bases outside the gene matches: 6. This clone has more than one count but fewer than ten. What it recognizes is unknown. The primer mix had 60 Vbeta and 13 Jbeta primers. The method was immunoSEQ multiplex PCR; TCRdb's version includes in-frame clones alone and lacks a portion of them. The sample lists 160,000 or so clones, almost 85% seen once, with more than 0.4% in the top ten. This clonotype was sampled from a woman aged 45-65 years in good health and CMV-seronegative. The genes are TRBV6-5 and TRBJ2-3; TRBD2 matches 9 bases. The specimen was PBMCs. The CDR3 is CASSSTGLASDTQYF. The CDR3 nucleotides read TGTGCCAGCAGTTCCACCGGACTAGCGTCAGATACGCAGTATTTT.